This note documents a single T cell receptor beta chain sequence. A Seattle source enrolled patients during active infection and followed them longitudinally. Original processing notes: Amplification of reference gene primers was used by the study to estimate nucleated cell counts. Method: immunoSEQ multiplex PCR; TCRdb's copy keeps in-frame clones and lacks some. The DNA gave D and trimming, while V, J and clone size come from that table. The sample lists about 88,000 clones, roughly 91% seen once, with approximately 7% in the top ten. The CDR3 is 15 amino acids. V trimming: 0 bases; J trimming: 7 bases; junction bases outside the gene matches: 7. Per the germline V gene, CDR1 is SGHDT and CDR2 is YYEEEE. The data are from a study of blood T cell repertoires in COVID-19.

The specimen sequenced was peripheral blood. This clonotype was obtained from a man in his late teens or twenties with COVID-19, enrolled during active disease. V and J are TRBV5-6 and TRBJ2-7, with 10 nucleotides matching TRBD2. This CDR3 is CASSLAPSGSYEQYF. Here the CDR3 DNA reads TGTGCCAGCAGCTTGGCTCCTAGCGGGAGCTATGAGCAGTACTTC.